The clone carrying this T cell receptor beta chain was detected a few times. Its antigen is still unknown. The record originates from a study of blood T cells in healthy people across ages. Sample-barcoded 5' priming and a J-beta primer mix drove a second PCR of about 7 to 11 cycles. Each cDNA molecule was tagged by a template-switch adaptor that had 12 random nucleotides. TCRdb used MiXCR to reprocess the 5' RACE reads, holding one entry per CDR3 protein. The table has roughly 1,000,000 distinct CDR3 sequences, around 27% seen once. This CDR3 is built from 13 residues. Per germline, CDR1 SGHVS and CDR2 FNYEAQ. Trimming removed 4 bases at V and 5 bases at J, with 11 bases between. Points from the study as a whole: Naive CD4+ cells and diversity were both higher in long-lived donors than in aged donors.

This sample was shared with a second study, whose subject was T cells of mothers and their children. This second report adds: Amplification in the second PCR used the M1S primer, which added sample barcodes and 2-4 random nucleotides.

This TCR came from a girl aged 2 to 10 in good health. The sequenced material came from blood. This chain links TRBV7-6 with TRBJ2-5; D is unclear. Written as DNA, the CDR3 is TGTGCCAGCAGCTCTGCCCCCAGGGAGACCCAGTACTTC. Protein product: CASSSAPRETQYF.